What follows are 26 T cell receptor beta chains derived from one specimen sequenced in a study of blood T cell repertoires in COVID-19. Assay: immunoSEQ multiplex PCR; the TCRdb copy retains only in-frame clones and omits some. In the table there are under 300,000 clones, more than 75% of which are singletons. Input material: PBMCs or T cells enriched from blood (not recorded which). The receptors here all came from a middle-aged woman with acute COVID-19.

This clone was counted a single time. The junction departs from germline at one end; a sequencing error may be responsible. The chain couples TRBV10-3 to TRBJ2-1; 9 nucleotides match TRBD2. Germline values: CDR1 ENHRY, CDR2 SYGVKD. The CDR3 totals 14 residues. CDR3 amino acids: CAIGETSGNNEQFF. The CDR3 region has the DNA TGTGCCATCGGTGAGACTAGCGGAAACAATGAGCAGTTCTTC.

The V gene is TRBV28, the J gene TRBJ2-3, with 12 bases identical to TRBD1. The CDR3 consists of 18 residues. Germline V gene lookup returns CDR1 MDHEN and CDR2 SYDVKM. The junction had 15 bases not matched to a gene; V was cut back by 5 bases and J by 6 bases. The CDR3 DNA follows: TGTGCCAGCAGTGTCATAACCGGGACAGGGGGCGTTATGGATACGCAGTATTTT. Protein: CASSVITGTGGVMDTQYF.

The chain employs TRBV15 and TRBJ2-3, with D perhaps TRBD2 (5 bases). The germline V and J ends were trimmed by 2 bases and 0 bases, with 9 bases remaining between them. CDR1 is LNHNV and CDR2 is YYDKDF in the germline V gene (reference sequence). The CDR3 covers 15 residues. As DNA, the CDR3 is TGTGCCACCAGCAGAAGTACGGGAAGCACAGATACGCAGTATTTT. This gives the protein CATSRSTGSTDTQYF.

The gene calls are TRBV6-4 and TRBJ2-3; TRBD2 matches at 8 bases. Trimming removed 2 bases from V and 5 bases from J; junction bases left unmatched: 6. The CDR3 extends over 15 amino acids. Germline CDR1 reads MRHNA; CDR2 reads SNTAGT. The CDR3 DNA reads TGTGCCAGCAGTGACGAGGCGGGGGGCCTAGATACGCAGTATTTT. Its translation: CASSDEAGGLDTQYF.

J is TRBJ1-5 and V is TRBV4-3, with unresolved D. This CDR3 contains 14 residues. Germline V gene data show CDR1 as LGHNA and CDR2 as YSLEER. The germline V and J ends were trimmed by 1 base and 1 base, with 5 bases remaining between them. Here the CDR3 reads CASSQVQSNQPQHF. The CDR3 DNA reads as TGCGCCAGCAGCCAAGTCCAAAGCAATCAGCCCCAGCATTTT.

The chain couples TRBV7-2 to TRBJ1-5; no clear D. CDR3 length: 16 residues. V was trimmed by 2 bases and J by 2 bases, leaving 13 bases between them. Germline V lookup: CDR1 SGHTA, CDR2 FQGNSA. DNA for the CDR3: TGTGCCAGCAGCTTATCTAGCTTGGCGGGCAATCAGCCCCAGCATTTT. Translating gives CASSLSSLAGNQPQHF. Together with reference TRBV7-2 and TRBJ1-5, the CDR3 gives the full variable domain: GAGVSQSPSNKVTEKGKDVELRCDPISGHTALYWYRQSLGQGLEFLIYFQGNSAPDKSGLPSDRFSAERTGGSVSTLTIQRTQQEDSAVYLCASSLSSLAGNQPQHFGDGTRLSIL.

The J gene is TRBJ2-6, the V gene TRBV4-1; D is perhaps TRBD2 (5 bases). Germline CDR1 MGHRA, CDR2 YSYEKL. The V and J ends lost 4 bases and 0 bases respectively, with 16 bases between them. The CDR3 loop spans 18 amino acids. In DNA form, the CDR3 reads TGCGCCAGCAGCCCGAGGGCCTCTACCGACTCTGGGGCCAACGTCCTGACTTTC. Encoded protein: CASSPRASTDSGANVLTF.

This sequence joins TRBV3-1 (or the pseudogene TRBV3-2) and TRBJ1-6, with 7 bases matching TRBD1. This CDR3 contains 13 residues. Germline-derived CDR1 and CDR2 are LGHDT and YNNKEL (reference sequence). J gave up 8 bases and V 8 bases, and 6 bases lay outside the gene matches. CDR3: CASSGQLHSPLHF. DNA of the CDR3: TGTGCCAGCTCGGGACAGCTTCATTCACCCCTCCACTTT.

This clone was counted a few times. The chain carries TRBV13 and TRBJ2-5, with 8 nucleotides matching TRBD2. Germline values: CDR1 PRHDT, CDR2 FYEKMQ (reference sequence). The CDR3 totals 15 residues. The V gene end was trimmed by 5 bases and the J gene end by 1 base; junction bases not matched to a gene: 6. The CDR3 DNA reads TGTGCCAGCAGCGCCCCGGGGGGGTCCCAAGAGACCCAGTACTTC. Protein sequence: CASSAPGGSQETQYF.

This chain links TRBV5-1 with TRBJ2-1; TRBD2 matches at 7 bases. V shed 1 base, J shed 0 bases, and the junction held 4 bases outside the gene matches. This CDR3 region has 16 residues. Germline V gene sequence: CDR1 SGHRS, CDR2 YFSETQ. CDR3 nucleotide sequence: TGCGCCAGCAGCTTGTCTAGCGGTTTCTCCTACAATGAGCAGTTCTTC. Its protein product is CASSLSSGFSYNEQFF.

The rearrangement links TRBV28 to TRBJ1-4; 7 nucleotides align to TRBD1. The CDR3 covers 16 residues. Trimming took 6 bases from V and 8 from J; bases not matched to a gene: 15. The V gene's germline CDR1 is MDHEN and CDR2 SYDVKM. The CDR3 bases are TGTGCCAGCAGCCGGGATCGACAGGGAGAGAGGGAAAAACTGTTTTTT. The encoded protein is CASSRDRQGEREKLFF.

This chain uses TRBV9 with TRBJ2-7; possibly TRBD2 for D (7 bases). There are 16 residues in the CDR3. Trimming took off 4 bases at V and 3 bases at J, with 20 bases between the two ends. Germline V gene lookup returns CDR1 SGDLS and CDR2 YYNGEE. The CDR3 is CASSPRGSGGGYEQYF. The CDR3 bases are TGTGCCAGCAGCCCCCGCGGCTCGGGGGGCGGCTACGAGCAGTACTTC. The whole variable domain, remainder taken from reference TRBV9 and TRBJ2-7, is DSGVTQTPKHLITATGQRVTLRCSPRSGDLSVYWYQQSLDQGLQFLIQYYNGEERAKGNILERFSAQQFPDLHSELNLSSLELGDSALYFCASSPRGSGGGYEQYFGPGTRLTVT.

This chain connects TRBV28 to TRBJ1-1; 10 nucleotides line up with TRBD1. This CDR3 contains 15 residues. The germline gives CDR1 MDHEN, CDR2 SYDVKM. J was trimmed by 3 bases and V by 8 bases; bases with no gene match: 9. The CDR3 DNA is TGTGCCAGCCAGACAGGGGGCCTGCGGTACACTGAAGCTTTCTTT. Translated, it gives CASQTGGLRYTEAFF.

The CDR3 DNA follows: TGTGCCAGCAGCTCCCCGGGACAGGCGATCTACGAGCAGTACTTC. It encodes CASSSPGQAIYEQYF. This rearrangement joins TRBV7-9 to TRBJ2-7; 8 bases align to TRBD1. CDR1 is SEHNR and CDR2 is FQNEAQ in the germline V gene (reference sequence). V shed 4 bases, J shed 3 bases, and the junction held 8 bases outside the gene matches. This CDR3 spans 15 amino acids.

The chain carries TRBV15 and TRBJ1-4; TRBD1 agrees at 7 bases. There are 15 residues in the CDR3. Germline V gene sequence: CDR1 LNHNV, CDR2 YYDKDF (reference sequence). Trimming cost V 5 bases and J 5 bases; bases outside gene matches: 8. CDR3 loop: CATSPGGQPNEKLFF. The DNA of the CDR3 is TGTGCCACCAGCCCAGGGGGACAGCCGAATGAAAAACTGTTTTTT.

This clone was observed a handful of times. V and J are TRBV6-2 or TRBV6-3 and TRBJ2-7; possible D gene TRBD1, 5 bases. The germline V gene encodes CDR1 MNHEY and CDR2 SVGEGT. This CDR3 contains 15 residues. V lost 0 bases and J lost 2, with 11 bases in between. The CDR3, as DNA: TGTGCCAGCAGTTACTCGTCAGGGAAGCCCTACGAGCAGTACTTC. Translating gives CASSYSSGKPYEQYF.

The J gene is TRBJ2-2, the V gene TRBV18; D may be TRBD2 (5 bases). V lost 0 bases to trimming and J lost 4 bases, with 12 bases between them. CDR1 KGHSH and CDR2 LQKENI come from the germline V gene. CDR3 size: 16 residues. The CDR3 spells CASSPPSAPVTGELFF. In nucleotides, the CDR3 is TGTGCCAGCTCACCACCTAGCGCCCCCGTCACCGGGGAGCTGTTTTTT.

CDR3 DNA sequence: TGTGCCTGGGACTACCGGGGGAGCACAGATACGCAGTATTTT. Translation gives CAWDYRGSTDTQYF. V usage is TRBV30 and J usage is TRBJ2-3; tentatively, D is TRBD2 (6 bases). There are 14 residues in the CDR3. CDR1 is GTSNPN, CDR2 SVGIG, per germline (reference sequence). Trimming cost V 5 bases and J 0 bases, with 12 bases left between them.

The chain carries TRBV6-2 or TRBV6-3 and TRBJ1-1; 7 bases line up with TRBD1. This CDR3 contains 16 residues. V gave up 0 bases and J gave up 0 bases; unmatched junction bases: 4. Germline CDR1 and CDR2: MNHEY and SVGEGT. The chain's CDR3 is CASSYSNRGVNTEAFF. The DNA of the CDR3 is TGTGCCAGCAGTTACTCGAACAGGGGAGTGAACACTGAAGCTTTCTTT.

The rearrangement joins TRBV5-5 to TRBJ1-1; TRBD1 matches at 9 bases. This CDR3 contains 16 residues. Germline CDR1 and CDR2: SGHKS and YYEKEE (reference sequence). V lost 0 bases, J lost 4 bases, and 7 bases stayed unmatched. CDR3 in amino acids: CASSLDGTGRSTEAFF. Written as DNA, the CDR3 is TGTGCCAGCAGCTTGGACGGGACAGGGCGTAGCACTGAAGCTTTCTTT.

V is TRBV15 and J is TRBJ2-3, with D unclear. The CDR3 sequence is 14 residues long. Germline V gene lookup returns CDR1 LNHNV and CDR2 YYDKDF (reference sequence). V was pared by 1 base and J by 6 bases, with 11 bases between. The CDR3 loop reads CATSRGVSEDTQYF. The DNA of the CDR3 is TGTGCCACCAGCAGAGGAGTCTCCGAGGATACGCAGTATTTT.

The rearrangement links TRBV2 to TRBJ1-2; 10 nucleotides match TRBD1. The CDR3 sequence is 16 residues long. V shed 6 bases and J 4 bases; nucleotides not matched to a gene: 11. In germline, CDR1 is SNHLY, CDR2 FYNNEI. CDR3 loop: CASRSRQGAHPYGYTF. CDR3 sequence (DNA): TGTGCCAGCAGATCCCGACAGGGGGCGCATCCCTATGGCTACACCTTC.

J is TRBJ1-1 and V is TRBV28; the D is unclear. Trimming left V 5 bases short and J 7 bases short, with 11 bases between. Germline CDR1 and CDR2: MDHEN and SYDVKM. The CDR3 spans 12 residues. The CDR3 region is CASSPLLREAFF. The CDR3 DNA follows: TGTGCCAGCAGTCCGTTACTCCGTGAAGCTTTCTTT.

The chain carries TRBV19 and TRBJ1-2; D unclear. Germline V gene lookup returns CDR1 LNHDA and CDR2 SQIVND (reference sequence). The ends were cut back, 10 bases at V and 1 base at J, with 13 bases in the middle. This CDR3 has 13 amino acids. The CDR3 DNA is TGTGCCACCCTCCACGGAGGTAACTATGGCTACACCTTC. This encodes CATLHGGNYGYTF.

This chain joins TRBV18 and TRBJ2-5; 14 bases line up with TRBD2. Germline CDR1 KGHSH, CDR2 LQKENI. V gave up 4 bases and J gave up 4 bases; unmatched junction bases: 2. The CDR3 loop spans 15 amino acids. CDR3: CASSQGLAGAETQYF. In DNA, the CDR3 is TGTGCCAGCTCACAGGGACTAGCGGGAGCAGAGACCCAGTACTTC.

This clone was detected only a few times. J is TRBJ1-1 and V is TRBV7-9, with 12 nucleotides matching TRBD1. This CDR3 spans 14 amino acids. The germline V gene has CDR1 SEHNR and CDR2 FQNEAQ (reference sequence). After removal of 6 bases from V and 3 bases from J, the junction contained 2 bases not matched to a gene. Written as DNA, the CDR3 is TGTGCCAGCAGTGGGACAGGGGGCGACACTGAAGCTTTCTTT. It codes for CASSGTGGDTEAFF.